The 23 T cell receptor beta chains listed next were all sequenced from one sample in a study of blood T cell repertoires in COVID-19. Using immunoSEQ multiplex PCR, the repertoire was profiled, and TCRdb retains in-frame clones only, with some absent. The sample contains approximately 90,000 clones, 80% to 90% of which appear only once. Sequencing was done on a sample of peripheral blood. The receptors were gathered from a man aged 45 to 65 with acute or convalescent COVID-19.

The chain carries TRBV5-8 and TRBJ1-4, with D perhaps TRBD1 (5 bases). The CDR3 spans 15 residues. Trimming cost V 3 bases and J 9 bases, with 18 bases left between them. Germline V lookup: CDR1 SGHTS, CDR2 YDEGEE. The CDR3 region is CASSSGRRQFQKLFF. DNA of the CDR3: TGTGCCAGCAGCTCAGGGCGCAGGCAATTCCAAAAACTGTTTTTT.

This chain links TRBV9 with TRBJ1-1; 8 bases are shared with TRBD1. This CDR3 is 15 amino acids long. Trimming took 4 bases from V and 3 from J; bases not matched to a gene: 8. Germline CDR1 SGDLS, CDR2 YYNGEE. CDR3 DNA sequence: TGTGCCAGCAGCTCAAGCGGACAGGGTTACACTGAAGCTTTCTTT. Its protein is CASSSSGQGYTEAFF.

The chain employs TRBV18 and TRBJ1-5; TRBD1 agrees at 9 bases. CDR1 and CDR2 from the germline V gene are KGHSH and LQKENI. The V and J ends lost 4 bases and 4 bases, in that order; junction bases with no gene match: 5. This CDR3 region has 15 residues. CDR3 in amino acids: CASSQRQGGNQPQHF. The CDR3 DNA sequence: TGTGCCAGCTCACAAAGACAGGGGGGGAATCAGCCCCAGCATTTT.

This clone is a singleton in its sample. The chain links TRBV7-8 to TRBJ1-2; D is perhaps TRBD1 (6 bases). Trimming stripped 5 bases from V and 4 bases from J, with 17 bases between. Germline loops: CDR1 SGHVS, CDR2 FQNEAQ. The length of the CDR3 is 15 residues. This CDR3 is CASSQSSQGTYGYTF. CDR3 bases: TGTGCCAGCAGCCAGTCCTCGCAGGGGACCTATGGCTACACCTTC. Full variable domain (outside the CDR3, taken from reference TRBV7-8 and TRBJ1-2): GAGVSQSPRYKVAKRGQDVALRCDPISGHVSLFWYQQALGQGPEFLTYFQNEAQLDKSGLPSDRFFAERPEGSVSTLKIQRTQQEDSAVYLCASSQSSQGTYGYTFGSGTRLTVV.

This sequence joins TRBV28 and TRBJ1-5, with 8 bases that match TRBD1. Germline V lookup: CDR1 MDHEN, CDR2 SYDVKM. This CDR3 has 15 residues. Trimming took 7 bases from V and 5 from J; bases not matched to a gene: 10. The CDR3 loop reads CASIPGDRQDQPQHF. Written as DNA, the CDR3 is TGTGCCAGCATCCCAGGGGACAGGCAGGATCAGCCCCAGCATTTT. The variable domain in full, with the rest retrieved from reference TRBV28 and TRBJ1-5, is DVKVTQSSRYLVKRTGEKVFLECVQDMDHENMFWYRQDPGLGLRLIYFSYDVKMKEKGDIPEGYSVSREKKERFSLILESASTNQTSMYLCASIPGDRQDQPQHFGDGTRLSIL.

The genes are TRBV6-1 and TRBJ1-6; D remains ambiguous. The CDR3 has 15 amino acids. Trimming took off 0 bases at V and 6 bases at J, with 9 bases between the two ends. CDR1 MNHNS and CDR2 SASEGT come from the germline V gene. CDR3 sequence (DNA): TGTGCCAGCAGTGAAGCAACAGTTCCTAATTCACCCCTCCACTTT. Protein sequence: CASSEATVPNSPLHF.

CDR3 sequence reads: CASSAQGAGGYTF. The CDR3 DNA follows: TGCGCCAGCAGCGCACAGGGGGCCGGTGGCTACACCTTC. The V and J genes are TRBV5-1 and TRBJ1-2; TRBD1 aligns across 9 bases. Germline loops: CDR1 SGHRS, CDR2 YFSETQ. This CDR3 region has 13 residues. Germline trimming cut 4 bases from V and 7 bases from J; bases unmatched to any gene: 5.

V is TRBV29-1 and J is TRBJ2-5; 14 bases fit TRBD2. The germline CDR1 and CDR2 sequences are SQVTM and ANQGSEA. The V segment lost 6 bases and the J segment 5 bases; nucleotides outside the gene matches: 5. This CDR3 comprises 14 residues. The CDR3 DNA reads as TGCAGCGTCGGACTAGCGGGGGGCAGGGAGACCCAGTACTTC. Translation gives CSVGLAGGRETQYF.

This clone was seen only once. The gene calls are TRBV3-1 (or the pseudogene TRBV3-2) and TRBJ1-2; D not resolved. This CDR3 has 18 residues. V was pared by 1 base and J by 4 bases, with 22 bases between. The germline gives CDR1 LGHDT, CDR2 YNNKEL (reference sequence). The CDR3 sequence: CASSQVPYYRAGGYGYTF. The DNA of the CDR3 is TGTGCCAGCAGCCAAGTTCCCTACTATCGGGCGGGAGGCTATGGCTACACCTTC.

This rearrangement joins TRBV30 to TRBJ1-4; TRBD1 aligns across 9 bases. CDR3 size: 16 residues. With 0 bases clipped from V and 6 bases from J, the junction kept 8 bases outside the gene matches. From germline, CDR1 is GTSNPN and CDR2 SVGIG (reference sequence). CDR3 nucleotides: TGTGCCTGGAGTGTAAACCCCGGGACAGGGTATGAAAAACTGTTTTTT. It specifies CAWSVNPGTGYEKLFF.

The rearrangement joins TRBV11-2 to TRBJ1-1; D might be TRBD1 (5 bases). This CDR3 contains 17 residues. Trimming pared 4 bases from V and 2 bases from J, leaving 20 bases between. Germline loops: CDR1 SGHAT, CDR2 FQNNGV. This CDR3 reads CASSSPGGGTVNTEAFF. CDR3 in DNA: TGTGCCAGCAGCTCCCCTGGTGGGGGGACGGTAAACACTGAAGCTTTCTTT.

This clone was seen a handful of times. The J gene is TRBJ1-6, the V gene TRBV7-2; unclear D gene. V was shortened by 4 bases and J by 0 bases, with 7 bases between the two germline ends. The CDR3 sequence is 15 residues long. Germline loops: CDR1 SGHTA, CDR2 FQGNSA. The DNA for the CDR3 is TGTGCCAGCAGCTCAAAGAGCTCCTATAATTCACCCCTCCACTTT. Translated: CASSSKSSYNSPLHF.

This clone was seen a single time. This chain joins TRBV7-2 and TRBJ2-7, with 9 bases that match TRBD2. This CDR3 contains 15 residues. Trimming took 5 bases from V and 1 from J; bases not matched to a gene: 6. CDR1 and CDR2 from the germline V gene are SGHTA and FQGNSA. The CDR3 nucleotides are TGTGCCAGCAGCGGGAGCGGGGGGAGTTCCTACGAGCAGTACGTC. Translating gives CASSGSGGSSYEQYV.

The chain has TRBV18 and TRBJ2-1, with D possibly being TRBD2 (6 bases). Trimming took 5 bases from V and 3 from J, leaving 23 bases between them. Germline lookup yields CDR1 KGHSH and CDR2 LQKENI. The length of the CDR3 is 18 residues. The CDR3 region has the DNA TGTGCCAGCTCAGCAGGTGGCGTCGGCGGGGTCGGCTACAATGAGCAGTTCTTC. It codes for CASSAGGVGGVGYNEQFF.

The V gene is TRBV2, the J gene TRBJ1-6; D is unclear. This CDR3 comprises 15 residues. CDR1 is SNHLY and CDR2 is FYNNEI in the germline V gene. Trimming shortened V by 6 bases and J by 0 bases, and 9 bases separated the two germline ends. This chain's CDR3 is CASSLKSSYNSPLHF. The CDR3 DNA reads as TGTGCCAGCAGCCTCAAGAGCTCCTATAATTCACCCCTCCACTTT.

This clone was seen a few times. The CDR3 nucleotides are TGTGCCAGCAGCATTAACAGGGGGCATGGAAACACCATATATTTT. Translation gives CASSINRGHGNTIYF. The V and J genes are TRBV7-6 and TRBJ1-3, with 9 bases fitting TRBD1. V trimming: 5 bases; J trimming: 3 bases; junction bases outside the gene matches: 5. CDR1 SGHVS and CDR2 FNYEAQ come from the germline V gene. The CDR3 loop spans 15 amino acids.

The CDR3 loop is CATSRGFGIGQPQHF. The CDR3 region has the DNA TGTGCCACCAGCAGAGGTTTCGGGATCGGACAGCCCCAGCATTTT. The rearrangement links TRBV15 to TRBJ1-5; D call uncertain. The CDR3 runs to 15 residues. Germline V gives CDR1 LNHNV, CDR2 YYDKDF (reference sequence). The ends were cut back, 1 base at V and 7 bases at J, with 14 bases in the middle.

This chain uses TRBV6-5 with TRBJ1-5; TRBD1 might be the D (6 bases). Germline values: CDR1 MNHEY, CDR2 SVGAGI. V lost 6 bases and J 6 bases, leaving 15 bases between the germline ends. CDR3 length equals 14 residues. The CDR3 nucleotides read TGTGCCAGCAGAGTGGGGCAGGGGCTTCAGCCCCAGCATTTT. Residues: CASRVGQGLQPQHF.

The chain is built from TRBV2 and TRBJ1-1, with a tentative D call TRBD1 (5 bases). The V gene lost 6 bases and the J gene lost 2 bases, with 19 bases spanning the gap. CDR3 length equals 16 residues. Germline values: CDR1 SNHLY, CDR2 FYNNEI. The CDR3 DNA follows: TGTGCCAGCAGACCCCTGGGGGGGGAGGGAAACACTGAAGCTTTCTTT. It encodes CASRPLGGEGNTEAFF.

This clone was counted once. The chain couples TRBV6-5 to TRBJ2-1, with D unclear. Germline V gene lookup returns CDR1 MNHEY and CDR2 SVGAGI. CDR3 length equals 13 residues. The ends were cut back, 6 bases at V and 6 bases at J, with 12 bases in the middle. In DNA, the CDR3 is TGTGCCAGCAGCCCCGAGTTCCCCAATGAGCAGTTCTTC. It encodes CASSPEFPNEQFF.

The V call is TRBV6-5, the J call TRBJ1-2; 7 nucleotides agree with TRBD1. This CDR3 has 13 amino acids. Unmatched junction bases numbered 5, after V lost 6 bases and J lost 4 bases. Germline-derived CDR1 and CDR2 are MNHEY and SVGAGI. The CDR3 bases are TGTGCCAGCAGAACCGGGACAGCCTATGGCTACACCTTC. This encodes CASRTGTAYGYTF.

The CDR3 spells CASTGHGTNTGELFF. CDR3 nucleotide sequence: TGCGCCAGCACTGGCCACGGGACTAACACCGGGGAGCTGTTTTTT. The chain joins TRBV5-1 to TRBJ2-2, with D possibly being TRBD2 (6 bases). V lost 6 bases, J lost 2 bases, and 14 bases lay in between. CDR1 is SGHRS and CDR2 is YFSETQ in the germline V gene. This CDR3 contains 15 residues.

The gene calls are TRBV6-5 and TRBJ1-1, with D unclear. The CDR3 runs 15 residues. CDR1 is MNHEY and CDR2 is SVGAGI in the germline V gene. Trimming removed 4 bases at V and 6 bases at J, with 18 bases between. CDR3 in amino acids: CASSSGAGAGSEAFF. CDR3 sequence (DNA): TGTGCCAGCAGTTCTGGCGCGGGCGCGGGGTCTGAAGCTTTCTTT.